A selection of T cell receptor beta chains follows, all from one sample in a study of T-cell reconstitution after alpha-beta-depleted transplantation in children. In TCRdb, the PCR reads were re-called with MiXCR into one record per CDR3 protein. This table holds about 600,000 distinct CDR3 sequences, under 12% found once. The source was PBMCs from the stem cell graft donor, collected from the stem cell graft. Source of these receptors: a human donor who donated a stem cell graft to a child with acute myeloid leukemia. The CDR3 runs from the conserved cysteine through the conserved F or W. D genes are given only for firm matches. Size is stated for part of the rows, as once, few or many counts, or as a class when the clone is expanded.

TRBJ1-2	TRBV7-9	few	-	CASSVGQSTF	TGTGCCAGCAGCGTTGGACAGTCGACTTTC
TRBJ1-2	TRBV12-3/TRBV12-4	-	-	CASSPAGGLGYTF	TGTGCCAGCAGTCCTGCGGGGGGCCTTGGCTACACCTTC
TRBJ1-2	TRBV20-1	-	-	CSARVVGNYGYTF	TGCAGTGCTAGGGTCGTCGGCAACTATGGCTACACCTTC
TRBJ2-7	TRBV28	few	TRBD2	CASSPLAGTSGLSYEQYF	TGTGCCAGCAGTCCCCTCGCCGGGACTAGCGGGCTCTCCTACGAGCAGTACTTC
TRBJ2-5	TRBV6-5	many	TRBD2	CASSYSLGEGQETQYF	TGTGCCAGCAGTTACTCCTTGGGGGAGGGCCAAGAGACCCAGTACTTC
TRBJ2-2	TRBV6-1	-	-	CASKEQGNTRNTGELFF	TGTGCCAGCAAGGAACAGGGTAACACGAGGAACACCGGGGAGCTGTTTTTT
TRBJ1-5	TRBV20-1	many	-	CSARTGDQPQHF	TGCAGTGCTAGGACAGGCGATCAGCCCCAGCATTTT
TRBJ2-3	TRBV20-1	-	TRBD1	CSARESRGFETDTQYF	TGCAGTGCTAGAGAGTCCAGGGGGTTTGAAACAGATACGCAGTATTTT
TRBJ2-1	TRBV10-3	-	TRBD2	CAIRLAGGRDEQFF	TGTGCCATCAGACTAGCGGGAGGAAGGGATGAGCAGTTCTTC
TRBJ2-1	TRBV10-3	-	-	CAITAANEQFF	TGTGCCATCACGGCAGCGAATGAGCAGTTCTTC
TRBJ2-7	TRBV5-1	many	-	CASSPDSGLSYEQYF	TGCGCCAGCAGCCCAGACAGCGGTTTATCCTACGAGCAGTACTTC
TRBJ2-4	TRBV20-1	-	TRBD1	CSARDLQGSRNIQYF	TGCAGTGCTAGAGATCTACAGGGGTCGAGGAACATTCAGTACTTC
TRBJ1-2	TRBV29-1	few	-	CSVVPGLGYGGYTF	TGCAGCGTTGTTCCTGGGCTGGGTTACGGTGGCTACACCTTC
TRBJ1-2	TRBV20-1	few	-	CSARGRQSGYTF	TGCAGTGCTAGAGGCAGACAGTCGGGCTACACCTTC
TRBJ2-5	TRBV6-4	many	-	CASSEGLASETQYF	TGTGCCAGCAGTGAAGGTCTAGCGTCGGAGACCCAGTACTTC
TRBJ1-2	TRBV18	many	TRBD1	CASSPDRGHGYTF	TGTGCCAGCTCCCCGGACAGGGGGCATGGCTACACCTTC
TRBJ1-6	TRBV29-1	-	TRBD1	CSIRQGVNSPLHF	TGCAGCATCCGACAGGGGGTGAATTCACCCCTCCACTTT
TRBJ2-5	TRBV29-1	many	-	CSVVVATVQETQYF	TGCAGCGTTGTGGTCGCTACGGTACAAGAGACCCAGTACTTC
TRBJ2-3	TRBV6-1	-	-	CASSEGPYTDTQYF	TGTGCCAGCAGTGAAGGGCCGTACACAGATACGCAGTATTTT
TRBJ2-7	TRBV7-9	-	-	CASSSMAYEQYF	TGTGCCAGCAGCTCTATGGCGTACGAGCAGTACTTC
TRBJ2-7	TRBV18	few	TRBD1	CASSPQPGQGRSGTLYEQYF	TGTGCCAGCTCACCCCAGCCGGGACAGGGGAGGTCAGGGACTCTGTACGAGCAGTACTTC
TRBJ2-3	TRBV25-1	many	-	CASSESLPGRFTDTQYF	TGTGCCAGCAGTGAATCCCTCCCGGGACGGTTCACAGATACGCAGTATTTT
TRBJ2-1	TRBV5-1	-	TRBD1	CASSQNTGTGDNEQFF	TGCGCCAGCAGCCAAAATACCGGGACAGGAGACAATGAGCAGTTCTTC
TRBJ1-3	TRBV5-1	few	TRBD1	CASSGDSPSGNTIYF	TGCGCCAGCAGCGGGGACAGCCCCTCTGGAAACACCATATATTTT
TRBJ1-4	TRBV28	few	-	CASSYRFGSEKLFF	TGTGCCAGCAGTTACAGGTTCGGAAGCGAAAAACTGTTTTTT
TRBJ1-3	TRBV15	-	-	CATSRFGHTIYF	TGTGCCACCAGCAGGTTTGGGCACACCATATATTTT
TRBJ2-2	TRBV20-1	few	TRBD2	CSARAASGRAGTGELFF	TGCAGTGCTAGAGCGGCTAGCGGGAGGGCCGGCACCGGGGAGCTGTTTTTT
TRBJ2-1	TRBV6-1	many	TRBD2	CASRSGTSGRNEQFF	TGTGCCAGCAGGTCCGGGACTAGCGGGAGGAATGAGCAGTTCTTC
TRBJ2-1	TRBV20-1	-	-	CSAAPWRLGAREQFF	TGCAGTGCAGCCCCCTGGCGCCTTGGGGCCAGGGAGCAGTTCTTC
TRBJ2-3	TRBV7-3	-	TRBD1	CASSTGTGKADTQYF	TGTGCCAGCAGCACTGGGACAGGGAAGGCAGATACGCAGTATTTT
TRBJ2-1	TRBV18	-	-	CASSKRGPSGFSNEQFF	TGTGCCAGCTCAAAGCGTGGTCCCAGCGGGTTTTCGAATGAGCAGTTCTTC
TRBJ2-5	TRBV11-3	few	-	CASSLGQAALQETQYF	TGTGCCAGCAGCTTAGGACAGGCGGCCCTTCAAGAGACCCAGTACTTC
TRBJ2-1	TRBV9	-	-	CASSVPLLGGEQFF	TGTGCCAGCAGCGTACCCCTCCTAGGGGGTGAGCAGTTCTTC